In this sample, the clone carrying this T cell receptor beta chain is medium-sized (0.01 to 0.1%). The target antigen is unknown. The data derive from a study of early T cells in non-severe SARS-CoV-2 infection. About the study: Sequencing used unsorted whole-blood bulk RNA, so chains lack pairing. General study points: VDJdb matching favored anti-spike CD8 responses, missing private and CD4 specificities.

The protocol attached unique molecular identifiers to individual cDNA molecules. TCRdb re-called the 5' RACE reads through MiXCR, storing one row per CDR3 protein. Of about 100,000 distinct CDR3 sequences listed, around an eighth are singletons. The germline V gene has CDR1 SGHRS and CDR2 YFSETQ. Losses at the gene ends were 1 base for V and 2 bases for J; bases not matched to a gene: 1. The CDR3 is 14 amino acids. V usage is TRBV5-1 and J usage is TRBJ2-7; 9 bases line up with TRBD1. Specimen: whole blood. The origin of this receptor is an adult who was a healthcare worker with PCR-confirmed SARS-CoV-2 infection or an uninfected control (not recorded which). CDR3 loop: CASSLRDRAYEQYF. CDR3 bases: TGCGCCAGCAGCTTGCGGGACAGGGCCTACGAGCAGTACTTC.